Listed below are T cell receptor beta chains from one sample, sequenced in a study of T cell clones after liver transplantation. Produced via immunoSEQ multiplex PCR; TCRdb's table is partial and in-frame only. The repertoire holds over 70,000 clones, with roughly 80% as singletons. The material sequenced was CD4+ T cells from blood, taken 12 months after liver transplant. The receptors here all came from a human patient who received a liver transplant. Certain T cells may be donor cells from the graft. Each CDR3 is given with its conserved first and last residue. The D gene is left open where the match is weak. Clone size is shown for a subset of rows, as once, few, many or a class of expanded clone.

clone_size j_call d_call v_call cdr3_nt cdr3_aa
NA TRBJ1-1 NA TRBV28 TGTGCCAGCAACAAGGCTACGGGGAAAATGAACACTGAAGCTTTCTTT CASNKATGKMNTEAFF
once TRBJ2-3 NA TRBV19 TGTGCCAGTAGTCTCATAGGGAGTAGCACAGATACGCAGTATTTT CASSLIGSSTDTQYF
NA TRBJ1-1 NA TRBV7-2 TGTGCCAGCAGCTTTGTCACTGAAGCTTTCTTT CASSFVTEAFF
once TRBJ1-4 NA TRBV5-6 TGTGCCAGCAGCTTGGGTCAGACAGAGATAAATGAAAAACTGTTTTTT CASSLGQTEINEKLFF
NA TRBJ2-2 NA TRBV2 TGTGCCAGCAGTTACACGAACACCGGGGAGCTGTTTTTT CASSYTNTGELFF
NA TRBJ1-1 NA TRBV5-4 TGTGCCAGCAGCTCACCCGGGACGGTAGGTCGGAACACTGAAGCTTTCTTT CASSSPGTVGRNTEAFF
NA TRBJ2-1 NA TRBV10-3 TGTGCCATCAGTGAGAATAACAATGAGCAGTTCTTC CAISENNNEQFF
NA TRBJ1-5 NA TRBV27 TGTGCCAGCACCCGATCGGGACAAGCCAATCAGCCCCAGCATTTT CASTRSGQANQPQHF
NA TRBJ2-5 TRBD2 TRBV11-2 TGTGCCAGCAGCGGCGGCGGGGTAGCGGGAGGAGGGATGCAAGAGACCCAGTACTTC CASSGGGVAGGGMQETQYF
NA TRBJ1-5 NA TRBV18 TGTGCCAGCTCACCACAGGGGAGCAATCAGCCCCAGCATTTT CASSPQGSNQPQHF
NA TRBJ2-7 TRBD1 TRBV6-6 TGTGCCAGCAGGATACAGGGGAGCCACGAGCAGTACTTC CASRIQGSHEQYF
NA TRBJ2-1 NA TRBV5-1 TGCGCCAGCAGCCAGGCCGCCTCCCGCTCCTACAATGAGCAGTTCTTC CASSQAASRSYNEQFF
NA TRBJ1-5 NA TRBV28 TGTGCCAGCAGCCCACAAACGGACGGCTATAGCAATCAGCCCCAGCATTTT CASSPQTDGYSNQPQHF
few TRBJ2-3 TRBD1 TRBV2 TGTGCCAGCAGTGACCGGGACAGGGGAGATACGCAGTATTTT CASSDRDRGDTQYF
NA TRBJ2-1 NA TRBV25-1 TGTGCCAGCAGTGCACATCTCCTGAACAATGAGCAGTTCTTC CASSAHLLNNEQFF
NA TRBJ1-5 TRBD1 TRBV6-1 TGTGCCAGCAGCAGCCAGGGGGATGCACAGCCCCAGCATTTT CASSSQGDAQPQHF
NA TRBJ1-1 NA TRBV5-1 TGCGCCAGCAGCTTGGTGGTTAACACTGAAGCTTTCTTT CASSLVVNTEAFF
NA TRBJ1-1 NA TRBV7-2 TGTGCCAGCAGCTCCTTCGCTAGTAGTGAAGCTTTCTTT CASSSFASSEAFF